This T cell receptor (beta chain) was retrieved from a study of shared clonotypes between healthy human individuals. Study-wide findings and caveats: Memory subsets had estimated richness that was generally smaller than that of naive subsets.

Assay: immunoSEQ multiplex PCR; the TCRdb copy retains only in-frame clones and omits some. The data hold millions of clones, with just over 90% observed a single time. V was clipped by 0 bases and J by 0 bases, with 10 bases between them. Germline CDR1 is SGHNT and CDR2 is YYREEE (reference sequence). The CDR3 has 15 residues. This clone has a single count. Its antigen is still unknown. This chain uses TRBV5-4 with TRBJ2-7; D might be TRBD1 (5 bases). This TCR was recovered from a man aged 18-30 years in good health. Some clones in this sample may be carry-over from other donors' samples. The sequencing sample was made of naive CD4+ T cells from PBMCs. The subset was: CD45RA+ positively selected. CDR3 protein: CASSLGAGNSYEQYF. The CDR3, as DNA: TGTGCCAGCAGCTTGGGAGCAGGGAACTCCTACGAGCAGTACTTC.